The table lists the clone carrying this T cell receptor (beta chain) with many counts. The library targeted TCRbeta and was prepared with unique molecular identifiers. TCRdb reprocessed the PCR reads with MiXCR, giving one entry per CDR3 protein. The sample has fewer than 700,000 distinct CDR3 sequences, approximately 12% seen once; the top ten hold around 2.2%. The record originates from a study of T-cell reconstitution after alpha-beta-depleted transplantation in children. The germline V gene has CDR1 SGHVS and CDR2 FQNEAQ. The J segment lost 4 bases and the V segment lost 5 bases, leaving 7 bases of the junction unmatched. This CDR3 contains 15 residues.

The chain joins TRBV7-8 to TRBJ2-1, with 8 bases aligning to TRBD2. Sequenced material: PBMCs, mostly from graft donor cells, taken 360 days after TCRalphabeta/CD19-depleted stem cell transplant. This TCR was sampled from a male patient younger than 18 who had a stem cell transplant for acute myeloid leukemia, so the T cells may come from the graft donor. CDR3 nucleotide sequence: TGTGCCAGCAGCCCCCAGCGGGGGAAGTACAATGAGCAGTTCTTC. It is translated as CASSPQRGKYNEQFF.